Each of the 20 T cell receptor beta chains below was sequenced from the same sample in a study of T cell responses to AZD1222 COVID-19 vaccine. Sequencing was performed with immunoSEQ multiplex PCR; in TCRdb, only in-frame clones are kept and a portion is missing. The repertoire holds about 56,000 clones, with around 80% as singletons. The sample here was peripheral blood, taken 28 days after the second AZD1222 dose. The receptors shown here come from an adult who received the AZD1222 COVID-19 vaccine.

This clone was detected once. The chain carries TRBV4-1 and TRBJ1-3; D is perhaps TRBD1 (5 bases). V lost 3 bases, J lost 3 bases, and 15 bases lay in between. Germline V gives CDR1 MGHRA, CDR2 YSYEKL. The CDR3 spans 16 residues. The CDR3 coding sequence is TGCGCCAGCAGCCAGTCGGGGGGTCTGGGTGGAAACACCATATATTTT. This encodes CASSQSGGLGGNTIYF.

The rearrangement joins TRBV19 to TRBJ2-1, with D uncertain. Germline V gives CDR1 LNHDA, CDR2 SQIVND (reference sequence). This CDR3 region has 12 residues. Deletions cut 0 bases from V and 9 bases from J, with 6 bases between. The CDR3 loop reads CASSIDMTEQFF. The DNA of the CDR3 is TGTGCCAGTAGTATAGATATGACTGAGCAGTTCTTC.

V gene TRBV7-9 combines with J gene TRBJ1-1; D might be TRBD1 (5 bases). Trimming took 3 bases from V and 1 from J, leaving 15 bases between them. This CDR3 spans 16 amino acids. Germline CDR1 is SEHNR and CDR2 is FQNEAQ (reference sequence). CDR3 in amino acids: CASSLAGERPNTEAFF. The CDR3 DNA reads as TGTGCCAGCAGCTTGGCGGGGGAGAGGCCGAACACTGAAGCTTTCTTT.

This sequence joins TRBV18 and TRBJ2-5, with D unresolved. Trimming shortened V by 2 bases and J by 4 bases, and 8 bases separated the two germline ends. This CDR3 has 13 amino acids. Looked up from germline, CDR1 is KGHSH and CDR2 is LQKENI. Written as DNA, the CDR3 is TGTGCCAGCTCACCATCCCAGGTAGAGACCCAGTACTTC. It translates to CASSPSQVETQYF.

V is TRBV7-2 and J is TRBJ2-1; TRBD2 aligns across 12 bases. Germline V gene lookup returns CDR1 SGHTA and CDR2 FQGNSA. Unmatched junction bases numbered 4, after V lost 2 bases and J lost 8 bases. The CDR3 has 15 residues. The CDR3 loop reads CASSLTTSGSYEQFF. The DNA for the CDR3 is TGTGCCAGCAGCTTAACGACTAGCGGGAGTTATGAGCAGTTCTTC.

The chain has TRBV10-3 and TRBJ2-7, with D perhaps matching TRBD2 (5 bases). In germline, CDR1 is ENHRY, CDR2 SYGVKD. V lost 7 bases and J 1 base, leaving 11 bases between the germline ends. CDR3 size: 13 residues. In DNA form, the CDR3 reads TGTGCCATCAATGCGGGTCAGTCCTACGAGCAGTACTTC. Its protein product is CAINAGQSYEQYF.

The CDR3, as DNA: TGTGCCAGCAGCGTCGGGACGTATAACACCGGGGAGCTGTTTTTT. It yields the protein CASSVGTYNTGELFF. The chain carries TRBV7-8 and TRBJ2-2; D tentatively reads TRBD1 or TRBD2 (5 bases each). Germline V gives CDR1 SGHVS, CDR2 FQNEAQ. V lost 5 bases and J lost 2, with 12 bases in between. CDR3 length equals 15 residues.

J is TRBJ1-1 and V is TRBV29-1; the match to TRBD1 covers 8 bases. The V and J ends lost 3 bases and 2 bases, in that order; junction bases with no gene match: 8. Germline assignment: CDR1 SQVTM and CDR2 ANQGSEA. This CDR3 has 15 residues. CDR3 sequence: CSVEGQASGNTEAFF. DNA of the CDR3: TGCAGCGTTGAGGGACAGGCCAGCGGTAACACTGAAGCTTTCTTT. Full variable domain (remainder filled in from reference TRBV29-1 and TRBJ1-1): SAVISQKPSRDICQRGTSLTIQCQVDSQVTMMFWYRQQPGQSLTLIATANQGSEATYESGFVIDKFPISRPNLTFSTLTVSNMSPEDSSIYLCSVEGQASGNTEAFFGQGTRLTVV.

This clone occurred a few times. The chain combines TRBV5-1 with TRBJ2-7, with TRBD1 as a possible D gene (5 bases). Germline V CDR1 and CDR2: SGHRS, YFSETQ. V dropped 2 bases and J dropped 2 bases, with 5 bases sitting between them. This CDR3 has 12 residues. DNA for the CDR3: TGCGCCAGCAGCTTACAGGCCTACGAGCAGTACGTC. Encoded protein: CASSLQAYEQYV.

The V call is TRBV15, the J call TRBJ1-4; no reliable D call. In germline, CDR1 is LNHNV, CDR2 YYDKDF (reference sequence). This CDR3 contains 13 residues. Trimming shortened V by 9 bases and J by 4 bases, and 12 bases separated the two germline ends. The chain's CDR3 is CATSRVLNEKLFF. CDR3 nucleotides: TGTGCCACGTCCCGGGTTCTTAATGAAAAACTGTTTTTT.

This chain connects TRBV27 to TRBJ1-3; D not certain. The V end was cut by 8 bases, the J end by 4 bases, with 15 bases between. This CDR3 has 14 amino acids. The germline CDR1 and CDR2 sequences are MNHEY and SMNVEV (reference sequence). CDR3 coding DNA: TGTGCCAGCTCCCCACGGGGAAGAGGAAACACCATATATTTT. Its translation is CASSPRGRGNTIYF.

V is TRBV18 and J is TRBJ2-7; D unclear. Germline CDR1 is KGHSH and CDR2 is LQKENI. The CDR3 covers 13 residues. The ends were cut back, 3 bases at V and 4 bases at J, with 10 bases in the middle. The CDR3 DNA follows: TGTGCCAGCTCACCCTCCGACGTTTACGAGCAGTACTTC. Residues: CASSPSDVYEQYF.

The chain uses TRBV2 and TRBJ2-1; TRBD2 matches 13 bases. This CDR3 has 15 amino acids. The V segment lost 2 bases and the J segment 15 bases; nucleotides outside the gene matches: 10. The V gene's germline CDR1 is SNHLY and CDR2 FYNNEI. The CDR3 is CASSELGTSGARWFF. CDR3 nucleotides: TGTGCCAGCAGTGAACTCGGGACTAGCGGGGCCCGGTGGTTCTTC.

The V call is TRBV7-8, the J call TRBJ2-6; the D gene is possibly TRBD1 (7 bases). The germline gives CDR1 SGHVS, CDR2 FQNEAQ. This CDR3 region has 16 residues. Trimming took 6 bases from V and 0 from J, leaving 12 bases between them. This chain's CDR3 is CASRAGGSSGANVLTF. CDR3 DNA: TGTGCCAGCAGGGCAGGGGGGTCCTCTGGGGCCAACGTCCTGACTTTC.

CDR3 coding DNA: TGTGCCAGCAGACCTCGACAGGGAACCATGAACACTGAAGCTTTCTTT. This gives the protein CASRPRQGTMNTEAFF. This chain links TRBV28 with TRBJ1-1; 7 bases align to TRBD1. Looked up from germline, CDR1 is MDHEN and CDR2 is SYDVKM. J was trimmed by 0 bases and V by 6 bases; bases with no gene match: 10. This CDR3 region has 16 residues.

The chain links TRBV28 to TRBJ2-7; 10 bases line up with TRBD1. J was trimmed by 5 bases and V by 11 bases; bases with no gene match: 9. Germline assignment: CDR1 MDHEN and CDR2 SYDVKM. The CDR3 has 13 residues. CDR3 protein: CAARDRGRHEQYF. For the CDR3, the DNA is TGTGCCGCGCGGGACAGGGGTCGCCACGAGCAGTACTTC.

This clone was counted only a few times. The chain links TRBV19 to TRBJ2-1; D unresolved. Trimming cost V 7 bases and J 8 bases, with 15 bases left between them. The CDR3 contains 13 residues. Germline V gene sequence: CDR1 LNHDA, CDR2 SQIVND (reference sequence). The CDR3 protein is CASIGRSTDEQFF. The CDR3, as DNA: TGTGCCAGTATAGGCAGGAGTACGGATGAGCAGTTCTTC.

CDR3: CASSDGGGGTDTQYF. CDR3 sequence (DNA): TGTGCCAGCAGTGACGGCGGGGGTGGCACAGATACGCAGTATTTT. This chain joins TRBV2 and TRBJ2-3; 7 positions match TRBD2. The junction had 4 bases not matched to a gene; V was cut back by 3 bases and J by 1 base. The CDR3 loop spans 15 amino acids. The V gene's germline CDR1 is SNHLY and CDR2 FYNNEI.

In this sample, this clone turned up once. In DNA, the CDR3 is TGTGCCAGCAGTCGTAGGAACACTGAAGCTTTCTTT. Translation: CASSRRNTEAFF. The chain employs TRBV28 and TRBJ1-1; D is undetermined. Germline lookup yields CDR1 MDHEN and CDR2 SYDVKM. This CDR3 has 12 amino acids. Trimming pared 5 bases from V and 1 base from J, leaving 5 bases between.

This chain uses TRBV3-1 (or the pseudogene TRBV3-2) with TRBJ2-1; D is perhaps TRBD1 (6 bases). The CDR3 spans 14 residues. The germline V and J ends were trimmed by 1 base and 8 bases, with 12 bases remaining between them. The V gene's germline CDR1 is LGHDT and CDR2 YNNKEL (reference sequence). The DNA of the CDR3 is TGTGCCAGCAGCCAAGTTCCAGGGGACCATGAGCAGTTCTTC. Its protein product is CASSQVPGDHEQFF.